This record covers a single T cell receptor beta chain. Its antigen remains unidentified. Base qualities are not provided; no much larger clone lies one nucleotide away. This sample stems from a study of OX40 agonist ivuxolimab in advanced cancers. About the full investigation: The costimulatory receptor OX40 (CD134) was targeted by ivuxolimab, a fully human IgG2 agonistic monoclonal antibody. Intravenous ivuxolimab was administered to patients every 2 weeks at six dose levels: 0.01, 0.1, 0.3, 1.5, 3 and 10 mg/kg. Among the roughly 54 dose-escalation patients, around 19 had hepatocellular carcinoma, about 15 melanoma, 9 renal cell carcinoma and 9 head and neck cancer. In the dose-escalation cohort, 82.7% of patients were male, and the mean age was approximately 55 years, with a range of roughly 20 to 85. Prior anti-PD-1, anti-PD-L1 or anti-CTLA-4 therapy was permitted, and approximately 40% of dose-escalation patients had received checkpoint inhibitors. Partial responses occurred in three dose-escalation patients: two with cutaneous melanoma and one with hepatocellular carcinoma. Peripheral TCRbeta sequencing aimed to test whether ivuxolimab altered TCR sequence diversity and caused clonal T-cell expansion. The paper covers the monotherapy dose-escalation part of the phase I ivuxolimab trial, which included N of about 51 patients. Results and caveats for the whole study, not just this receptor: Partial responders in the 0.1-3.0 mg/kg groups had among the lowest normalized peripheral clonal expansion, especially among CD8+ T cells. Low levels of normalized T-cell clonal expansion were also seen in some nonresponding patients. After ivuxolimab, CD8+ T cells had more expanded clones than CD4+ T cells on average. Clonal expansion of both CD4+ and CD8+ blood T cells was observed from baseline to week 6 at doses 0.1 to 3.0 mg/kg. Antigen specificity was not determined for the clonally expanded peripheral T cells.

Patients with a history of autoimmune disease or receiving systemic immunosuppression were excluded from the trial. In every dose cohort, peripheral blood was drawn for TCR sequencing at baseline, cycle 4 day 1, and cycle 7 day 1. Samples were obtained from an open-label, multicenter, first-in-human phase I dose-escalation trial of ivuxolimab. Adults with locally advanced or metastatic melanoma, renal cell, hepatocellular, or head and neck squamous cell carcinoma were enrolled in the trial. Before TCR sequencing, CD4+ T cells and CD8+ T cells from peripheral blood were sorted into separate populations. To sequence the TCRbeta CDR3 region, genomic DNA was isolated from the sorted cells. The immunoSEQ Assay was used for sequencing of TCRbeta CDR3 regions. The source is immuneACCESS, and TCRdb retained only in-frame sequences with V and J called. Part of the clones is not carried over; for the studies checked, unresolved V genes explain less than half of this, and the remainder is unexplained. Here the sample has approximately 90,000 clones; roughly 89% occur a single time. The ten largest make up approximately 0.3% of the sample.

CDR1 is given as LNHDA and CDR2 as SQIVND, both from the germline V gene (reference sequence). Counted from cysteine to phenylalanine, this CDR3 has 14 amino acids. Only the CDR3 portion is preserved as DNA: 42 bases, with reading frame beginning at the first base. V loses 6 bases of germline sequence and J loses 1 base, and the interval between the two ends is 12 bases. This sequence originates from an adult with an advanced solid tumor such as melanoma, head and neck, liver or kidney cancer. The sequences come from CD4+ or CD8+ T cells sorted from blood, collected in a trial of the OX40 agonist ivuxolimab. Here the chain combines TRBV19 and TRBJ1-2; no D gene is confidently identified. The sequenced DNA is TGTGCCAGTAGCTCTGGGAGACTTAACTATGGCTACACCTTC. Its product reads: CASSSGRLNYGYTF.